The 31 T cell receptor beta chains listed next were all sequenced from one sample in a study of shared clonotypes between healthy human individuals. Sequenced by immunoSEQ multiplex PCR; TCRdb stores in-frame clones only, minus some. The table records 180,000 or so clones, over 80% of them present only once. Sequencing was done on a sample of naive CD4+ T cells sorted from blood. Subset meaning: CD45RA+ positively selected. The receptor set was obtained from a woman in her 30s in good health.

The rearrangement joins TRBV5-4 to TRBJ1-4; perhaps TRBD1 as D (5 bases). Germline loops: CDR1 SGHNT, CDR2 YYREEE (reference sequence). Trimming removed 4 bases at V and 3 bases at J, with 10 bases between. The CDR3 is 14 amino acids. CDR3 nucleotides: TGTGCCAGCAGCGTCCGGGACGCTAATGAAAAACTGTTTTTT. Its translation is CASSVRDANEKLFF.

This clone was counted a single time. The chain combines TRBV20-1 with TRBJ2-5; no clear D gene. The germline gives CDR1 DFQATT, CDR2 SNEGSKA (reference sequence). The CDR3 extends over 9 amino acids. CDR3 protein: CSPKETQYF. The CDR3 bases are TGCAGCCCGAAAGAGACCCAGTACTTC.

V and J are TRBV2 and TRBJ2-5; D remains ambiguous. This CDR3 has 13 amino acids. Trimming removed 1 base from V and 5 bases from J, with 8 bases in between. In germline, CDR1 is SNHLY, CDR2 FYNNEI. The chain's CDR3 is CASSEGVAETQYF. The CDR3 DNA is TGTGCCAGCAGTGAAGGAGTAGCCGAGACCCAGTACTTC. The full variable domain, completed using reference TRBV2 and TRBJ2-5, is EPEVTQTPSHQVTQMGQEVILRCVPISNHLYFYWYRQILGQKVEFLVSFYNNEISEKSEIFDDQFSVERPDGSNFTLKIRSTKLEDSAMYFCASSEGVAETQYFGPGTRLLVL.

This chain uses TRBV2 with TRBJ1-2, with a possible D match to TRBD1 (6 bases). Germline values: CDR1 SNHLY, CDR2 FYNNEI. The CDR3 runs 13 residues. V lost 9 bases and J lost 2, with 13 bases in between. DNA for the CDR3: TGTGCCAGACGGGGGGGCGGAAACTATGGCTACACCTTC. Translation: CARRGGGNYGYTF.

The CDR3, as DNA: TGTGCCAGCAGTTACGGTGGGGAGCTGTTTTTT. This sequence encodes CASSYGGELFF. The chain couples TRBV6-5 to TRBJ2-2; D unclear. The ends were cut back, 2 bases at V and 8 bases at J, with 3 bases in the middle. This CDR3 region has 11 residues. The V gene's germline CDR1 is MNHEY and CDR2 SVGAGI.

The V and J genes are TRBV15 and TRBJ2-5; possibly TRBD2 for D (6 bases). Looked up from germline, CDR1 is LNHNV and CDR2 is YYDKDF (reference sequence). The V end was cut by 5 bases, the J end by 3 bases, with 22 bases between. The CDR3 extends over 17 amino acids. The CDR3 DNA reads as TGTGCCACCAGCTCCCTAAGGAGGGAACGTGGGGAAGAGACCCAGTACTTC. It yields the protein CATSSLRRERGEETQYF.

This chain joins TRBV7-5 and TRBJ2-3. TRBV7-5 is labeled a pseudogene. The CDR3 length is 14 residues. The CDR3 loop reads CASSLEVNTDTQYF. Written as DNA, the CDR3 is TGTGCCAGCAGCCTAGAGGTAAACACAGATACGCAGTATTTT.

The chain couples TRBV28 to TRBJ2-7; 9 nucleotides agree with TRBD1. The CDR3 covers 15 residues. After removal of 9 bases from V and 5 bases from J, the junction contained 14 bases not matched to a gene. Germline V lookup: CDR1 MDHEN, CDR2 SYDVKM. CDR3 sequence reads: CASSAPGQGDHEQYF. The CDR3 DNA sequence: TGTGCCAGTTCTGCTCCGGGACAGGGAGACCACGAGCAGTACTTC.

This clone appeared a few times. This chain uses TRBV5-4 with TRBJ2-7, with D possibly being TRBD1 or TRBD2 (5 bases each). Germline lookup yields CDR1 SGHNT and CDR2 YYREEE (reference sequence). V was shortened by 1 base and J by 5 bases, with 16 bases between the two germline ends. The CDR3 has 15 amino acids. The chain's CDR3 is CASSLRAGHSDEQYF. The CDR3 DNA reads TGTGCCAGCAGCTTGCGGGCAGGGCATAGCGACGAGCAGTACTTC. The full variable domain, completed using reference TRBV5-4 and TRBJ2-7, is ETGVTQSPTHLIKTRGQQVTLRCSSQSGHNTVSWYQQALGQGPQFIFQYYREEENGRGNFPPRFSGLQFPNYSSELNVNALELDDSALYLCASSLRAGHSDEQYFGPGTRLTVT.

The chain combines TRBV29-1 with TRBJ2-7, with 11 bases aligning to TRBD2. The V and J ends lost 7 bases and 5 bases, in that order; junction bases with no gene match: 10. The CDR3 sequence is 14 residues long. The germline CDR1 and CDR2 sequences are SQVTM and ANQGSEA. The CDR3 DNA is TGCAGCGCTAGCAAACTAGCGGGAGTGGACGAGCAGTACTTC. This translates into CSASKLAGVDEQYF.

Regarding this clone: One junction end does not reproduce the germline sequence, and a read error may be involved. V gene TRBV19 combines with J gene TRBJ2-7; 9 bases match TRBD2. Germline V gene data show CDR1 as LNHDA and CDR2 as SQIVND (reference sequence). This CDR3 spans 13 amino acids. In DNA, the CDR3 is TGTGCCGGTAGCGGGAGTGGCACCTACGAGCAGTACTTC. Amino acid sequence: CAGSGSGTYEQYF. The full variable domain, with the rest looked up from reference TRBV19 and TRBJ2-7, is DGGITQSPKYLFRKEGQNVTLSCEQNLNHDAMYWYRQDPGQGLRLIYYSQIVNDFQKGDIAEGYSVSREKKESFPLTVTSAQKNPTAFYLCAGSGSGTYEQYFGPGTRLTVT.

As regards this clone: The junction and the germline gene differ at one end; a read error may be behind it. This sample includes further DNA sequences coding for the same CDR3. This chain connects TRBV4-1 to TRBJ1-5; no definite D call. This CDR3 region has 15 residues. CDR1 is MGHRA, CDR2 YSYEKL, per germline. CDR3 amino acids: CASSQRESSNQPQHF. The DNA of the CDR3 is TGCGCCAGTAGCCAAAGGGAGTCGAGCAATCAGCCCCAGCATTTT.

The V gene is TRBV25-1, the J gene TRBJ2-3; the D is unclear. The CDR3 has 12 residues. Looked up from germline, CDR1 is MGHDK and CDR2 is SYGVNS. V was cut by 3 bases and J by 3 bases, with 4 bases left in between. The DNA for the CDR3 is TGTGCCAGCAGTGAGGTTACAGATACGCAGTATTTT. It specifies CASSEVTDTQYF.

The rearrangement uses TRBV28 and TRBJ1-1; perhaps TRBD1 as D (6 bases). In germline, CDR1 is MDHEN, CDR2 SYDVKM. The CDR3 runs 15 residues. V lost 8 bases and J 4 bases, leaving 20 bases between the germline ends. The CDR3 loop is CASPPLDSGGTEAFF. CDR3 sequence (DNA): TGTGCCAGCCCGCCGCTGGACAGCGGGGGCACTGAAGCTTTCTTT.

V is TRBV4-1 and J is TRBJ1-1; no definite D call. Trimming stripped 0 bases from V and 6 bases from J, with 8 bases between. The germline gives CDR1 MGHRA, CDR2 YSYEKL. This CDR3 comprises 13 residues. The CDR3: CASSQDRWAEAFF. Written as DNA, the CDR3 is TGCGCCAGCAGCCAAGATAGGTGGGCTGAAGCTTTCTTT.

The chain joins TRBV11-3 to TRBJ2-1; D is uncertain. V was clipped by 5 bases and J by 0 bases, with 14 bases between them. Germline V gene sequence: CDR1 SGHNT, CDR2 YENEEA. This CDR3 is 16 amino acids long. The CDR3 sequence: CASSNGRPSSYNEQFF. Here the CDR3 DNA reads TGTGCCAGCAGCAACGGACGGCCCAGCTCCTACAATGAGCAGTTCTTC.

The chain uses TRBV2 and TRBJ2-1; 8 positions agree with TRBD2. Trimming at V came to 1 base and at J to 10 bases, leaving 12 bases not matched to a gene. This CDR3 is built from 16 residues. The germline gives CDR1 SNHLY, CDR2 FYNNEI. Here the CDR3 reads CASSEDALAVIEEQFF. As DNA, the CDR3 is TGTGCCAGCAGTGAAGACGCACTAGCGGTCATTGAAGAGCAGTTCTTC.

The chain couples TRBV18 to TRBJ1-5; a possible D gene is TRBD1 (6 bases). Trimming removed 1 base at V and 7 bases at J, with 11 bases between. Per germline, CDR1 KGHSH and CDR2 LQKENI. This CDR3 has 14 amino acids. The CDR3 region has the DNA TGTGCCAGCTCACCACTACAGGGTTCCCAGCCCCAGCATTTT. Translation gives CASSPLQGSQPQHF.

This chain uses TRBV18 with TRBJ1-5, with TRBD1 identical over 12 bases. The CDR3 totals 18 residues. Trimming at V came to 3 bases and at J to 7 bases, leaving 13 bases not matched to a gene. Germline V gene data show CDR1 as KGHSH and CDR2 as LQKENI. CDR3 nucleotide sequence: TGTGCCAGCTCACCTAGTAACTCCGGGACAGGGGGCGACCAGCCCCAGCATTTT. It translates to CASSPSNSGTGGDQPQHF.

The chain has TRBV28 and TRBJ2-7, with D possibly TRBD1 on 6 matching bases. Germline V gene sequence: CDR1 MDHEN, CDR2 SYDVKM. The V end lost 9 bases, the J end lost 4 bases, and 13 bases lay between the germline ends. This CDR3 has 12 amino acids. CDR3 in DNA: TGTGCCAGTGGGCAGGGGATGTACGAGCAGTACTTC. Amino acid sequence: CASGQGMYEQYF.

V gene TRBV2 combines with J gene TRBJ1-5; TRBD1 agrees at 7 bases. The CDR3 has 15 amino acids. In germline, CDR1 is SNHLY, CDR2 FYNNEI. V shed 6 bases, J shed 6 bases, and the junction held 11 bases outside the gene matches. In DNA form, the CDR3 reads TGTGCCAGCAGGGCAGAACAGGGGAGAGGTCAGCCCCAGCATTTT. Translated: CASRAEQGRGQPQHF. Combining the CDR3 with reference TRBV2 and TRBJ1-5 gives the whole variable domain EPEVTQTPSHQVTQMGQEVILRCVPISNHLYFYWYRQILGQKVEFLVSFYNNEISEKSEIFDDQFSVERPDGSNFTLKIRSTKLEDSAMYFCASRAEQGRGQPQHFGDGTRLSIL.

The rearrangement uses TRBV5-1 and TRBJ2-1; D might be TRBD1 (7 bases). The V gene lost 5 bases and the J gene lost 1 base, with 10 bases spanning the gap. This CDR3 has 14 amino acids. Per germline, CDR1 SGHRS and CDR2 YFSETQ. The CDR3 sequence is CASSAGQSYNEQFF. CDR3 sequence (DNA): TGCGCCAGCAGTGCGGGACAGTCCTACAATGAGCAGTTCTTC.

The rearrangement uses TRBV28 and TRBJ2-2; 8 bases map to TRBD1. V trimming: 8 bases; J trimming: 2 bases; junction bases outside the gene matches: 4. CDR1 is MDHEN and CDR2 is SYDVKM in the germline V gene. The CDR3 sequence is 14 residues long. CDR3 region: CASGGQGNTGELFF. In nucleotides, the CDR3 is TGTGCCAGCGGTGGACAGGGTAACACCGGGGAGCTGTTTTTT.

The genes are TRBV2 and TRBJ2-2; the D call may be TRBD1 or TRBD2 (6 bases each). CDR1 SNHLY and CDR2 FYNNEI come from the germline V gene. The ends were cut back, 3 bases at V and 6 bases at J, with 11 bases in the middle. This CDR3 contains 14 residues. The CDR3 coding sequence is TGTGCCAGCAGTGAGGGGGGCTATCCCGGGGAGCTGTTTTTT. Translating it yields CASSEGGYPGELFF.

The chain carries TRBV7-9 and TRBJ2-3; 12 bases map to TRBD2. The V gene end was trimmed by 5 bases and the J gene end by 5 bases; junction bases not matched to a gene: 11. There are 17 residues in the CDR3. Germline loops: CDR1 SEHNR, CDR2 FQNEAQ (reference sequence). The CDR3 coding sequence is TGTGCCAGCAGCAGGACAGGGACTAGCGGGTGGAGAGATACGCAGTATTTT. Translated: CASSRTGTSGWRDTQYF.

The chain is built from TRBV6-6 and TRBJ2-7; 7 positions agree with TRBD2. Germline V CDR1 and CDR2: MNHNY, SVGAGI (reference sequence). Trimming at V came to 7 bases and at J to 3 bases, leaving 3 bases not matched to a gene. The CDR3 is 12 amino acids. The CDR3 bases are TGTGCCAGCATGGGGGGGTACTACGAGCAGTACTTC. This translates into CASMGGYYEQYF.

This sequence joins TRBV19 and TRBJ1-1; TRBD1 matches 8 bases. The germline V gene encodes CDR1 LNHDA and CDR2 SQIVND (reference sequence). The CDR3 extends over 15 amino acids. J was trimmed by 1 base and V by 3 bases; bases with no gene match: 4. Written as DNA, the CDR3 is TGTGCCAGTAGTATCCCGGGGACAGGGAACACTGAAGCTTTCTTT. As protein: CASSIPGTGNTEAFF.

The chain links TRBV11-2 to TRBJ2-7, with TRBD2 matching 12 bases. Germline-derived CDR1 and CDR2 are SGHAT and FQNNGV. J was trimmed by 2 bases and V by 4 bases; bases with no gene match: 9. The CDR3 is 17 amino acids. CDR3 sequence: CASSSPQLAGGAYEQYF. The CDR3 DNA sequence: TGTGCCAGCAGCTCTCCCCAACTAGCGGGAGGAGCCTACGAGCAGTACTTC.

The chain joins TRBV27 to TRBJ2-5; 9 nucleotides align to TRBD1. The DNA end is more similar to TRBJ2-7, so the J call may be wrong. The CDR3 is made up of 15 amino acids. The germline V gene encodes CDR1 MNHEY and CDR2 SMNVEV (reference sequence). In DNA, the CDR3 is TGTGCCAGCAGGAATACCGGGACAGGGTCGGACGAGCAGTACTTC. This translates into CASRNTGTGSDEQYF.

The V and J genes are TRBV7-2 and TRBJ1-1; possibly TRBD1 for D (5 bases). Germline V gene sequence: CDR1 SGHTA, CDR2 FQGNSA. The CDR3 extends over 15 amino acids. The V gene lost 1 base and the J gene lost 7 bases, with 16 bases spanning the gap. CDR3 residues: CASSLVGRIEGEAFF. The CDR3 DNA sequence: TGTGCCAGCAGCTTAGTGGGACGGATTGAGGGTGAAGCTTTCTTT.

As concerns this clone: The CDR3 end shows no conserved phenylalanine or tryptophan, and so a read error is likely. The chain carries TRBV27 and TRBJ2-7; D remains ambiguous. The CDR3 runs to 15 residues. CDR1 is MNHEY and CDR2 is SMNVEV in the germline V gene (reference sequence). Trimming shortened V by 3 bases and J by 5 bases, and 17 bases separated the two germline ends. As DNA, the CDR3 is TGTGCCAGCAGTTTTTCCCCCCAGACCTCAGACGAGCAGTACCTC. This sequence encodes CASSFSPQTSDEQYL.